Listed below are T cell receptor beta chains from one sample, sequenced in a study of T cell changes during pregnancy in multiple sclerosis. The method was immunoSEQ multiplex PCR; TCRdb's version includes in-frame clones alone and lacks a portion of them. The sample lists 41,000 or so clones, approximately 91% occurring once. This specimen was CD8+ T cells from peripheral blood mononuclear cells, taken in the third trimester of pregnancy. Receptor source: a female donor with multiple sclerosis, enrolled in a pregnancy study. Each CDR3 is given with its conserved first and last residue. A D gene is named only where the DNA matches it firmly. The size entry is marked missing in some rows and otherwise reads once, few, many or a size class.

j_call	clone_size	v_call	d_call	cdr3_nt	cdr3_aa
TRBJ2-7	.	TRBV7-9	TRBD1	TGTGCCAGCAGGACAGGGGACTACGAGCAGTACTTC	CASRTGDYEQYF
TRBJ2-1	few	TRBV10-3	.	TGTGCCATCAGTGAGGCGGAGACAGATTCCTACAATGAGCAGTTCTTC	CAISEAETDSYNEQFF
TRBJ1-1	.	TRBV6-5	.	TGTGCCAGCAGTTCCCAGGGGCAGACTGAAGCTTTCTTT	CASSSQGQTEAFF
TRBJ2-7	.	TRBV28	TRBD1	TGTGCCAGCAGTCCCCCCCCGGGTCCTGACAGGGACCCCCACTACGAGCAGTACTTC	CASSPPPGPDRDPHYEQYF
TRBJ2-1	.	TRBV7-6	.	TGTGCCAGCAGCCTCACAGTGAGCTCCTACAATGAGCAGTTCTTC	CASSLTVSSYNEQFF
TRBJ2-1	.	TRBV9	TRBD1	TGTGCCAGCAGCAACCCGGACAGGCCGGGCAATGAGCAGTTCTTC	CASSNPDRPGNEQFF
TRBJ2-7	.	TRBV2	.	TGTGCCAGCAGTGAGGACCAGGGATCCTACGAGCAGTACTTC	CASSEDQGSYEQYF
TRBJ2-7	.	TRBV4-1	.	TGCGCCAGCAGCCAAGATTGGAGCTCCTACGAGCAGTACTTC	CASSQDWSSYEQYF
TRBJ2-5	.	TRBV5-1	.	TGCGCCAGCAGCTTGACAACAGAGACCCAGTACTTC	CASSLTTETQYF
TRBJ1-2	.	TRBV4-2	TRBD1	TGTGCCAGCAGCTCCAGCCGGGACAGCCTAGGGATAGGGTATGGCTACACCTTC	CASSSSRDSLGIGYGYTF
TRBJ2-1	.	TRBV19	TRBD2	TGTGCCAGTAGTATAGCGAGCGGGACCTACAATGAGCAGTTCTTC	CASSIASGTYNEQFF
TRBJ1-3	.	TRBV28	TRBD1	TGTGCCAGCAGCCTGGGGACCACCGGGACAGGGGCCAACACCATATATTTT	CASSLGTTGTGANTIYF
TRBJ2-3	.	TRBV15	TRBD2	TGTGCCACCAGCAGGGGACTAGCGGGGAGAGATACGCAGTATTTT	CATSRGLAGRDTQYF
TRBJ1-2	.	TRBV27	.	TGTGCCAGCAGTTTAACTCTCGACTATGGCTACACCTTC	CASSLTLDYGYTF
TRBJ2-1	.	TRBV7-3	TRBD2	TGTGCCAGCAGCTTGACCCTTATAGCGGGCCTGGCCAATGAGCAGTTCTTC	CASSLTLIAGLANEQFF
TRBJ2-7	.	TRBV11-2	TRBD1	TGTGCCAGCAGCTTAATGGAGACAGGGTTGAAACACGAGCAGTACTTC	CASSLMETGLKHEQYF
TRBJ1-2	.	TRBV27	TRBD1	TGTGCCAGCAGTTTCGACAGGGGGCTTTATGGCTACACCTTC	CASSFDRGLYGYTF
TRBJ2-2	few	TRBV11-3	.	TGTGCCAGCAGCCGTGGGGGGATCGGGGAGCTGTTTTTT	CASSRGGIGELFF
TRBJ2-2	once	TRBV28	TRBD2	TGTGCCAGCAGTCTGTGGACTAGCGGGACAACCGGGGAGCTGTTTTTT	CASSLWTSGTTGELFF
TRBJ1-2	.	TRBV27	TRBD1	TGTGCCAGCAGTCCCGGACAGGGCCCTTATGGCTACACCTTC	CASSPGQGPYGYTF
TRBJ2-7	.	TRBV6-5	TRBD1	TGTGCCAGCAGTTACTCGTCGGGACAGGTGGGGTACGAGCAGTACTTC	CASSYSSGQVGYEQYF
TRBJ2-7	.	TRBV7-9	TRBD1	TGTGCCAGCAGCACCCGGGACAGGGCATACGAGCAGTACTTC	CASSTRDRAYEQYF
TRBJ1-1	once	TRBV11-3	TRBD1	TGTGCCAGCAGCCCCGGGACAGGGAGTCCCCGGTTGAACACTGAAGCTTTCTTT	CASSPGTGSPRLNTEAFF
TRBJ2-7	.	TRBV19	TRBD2	TGTGCCAGTAGTAACCGAGGACTAGCGGGAGTCAAGGAGCAGTACTTC	CASSNRGLAGVKEQYF
TRBJ2-7	.	TRBV14	TRBD1	TGTGCCAGCAGCCGACCGGGACAGGGAGTACGGGAGCAGTACTTC	CASSRPGQGVREQYF
TRBJ2-7	.	TRBV13	.	TGTGCCAGCAGCCCAGCGGGACAGGTGGGGTATGACGAGCAGTACTTC	CASSPAGQVGYDEQYF
TRBJ2-5	.	TRBV2	.	TGTGCCAGACAGTTTCAAGAGACCCAGTACTTC	CARQFQETQYF
TRBJ2-7	.	TRBV13	TRBD1	TGTGCCAGCAGCTTGTCCGGGACAGGCGCCTACGAGCAGTACTTC	CASSLSGTGAYEQYF
TRBJ1-1	.	TRBV11-2	.	TGTGCCAGCAGCCCCCTCTTACAAACTGAAGCTTTCTTT	CASSPLLQTEAFF
TRBJ2-7	.	TRBV19	.	TGTGCCAGTAGTATAGCGGGGGAAGCCTACGAGCAGTACTTC	CASSIAGEAYEQYF
TRBJ2-7	.	TRBV6-1	.	TGTGCCAGCACCAAAGGGGAACAGGGGAGGTACGAGCAGTACTTC	CASTKGEQGRYEQYF
TRBJ1-6	.	TRBV7-9	.	TGTGCCAGCAGCTTAGGAGATCCATCACCCCTCCACTTT	CASSLGDPSPLHF
TRBJ1-5	.	TRBV27	.	TGTGCCAGCAGTTACGGGAGGGGACAGCCCCAGCATTTT	CASSYGRGQPQHF
TRBJ2-3	.	TRBV6-6	TRBD2	TGTGCCAGCAGTTACTCGTCGGGACTAGGATCAGATACGCAGTATTTT	CASSYSSGLGSDTQYF
TRBJ1-1	once	TRBV27	.	TGTGCCAGCAGTCCCGGGGTAGACACTGAAGCTTTCTTT	CASSPGVDTEAFF
TRBJ2-2	.	TRBV2	TRBD1	TGTGCCAGCAGTGAAGAGGGACAGGGAGACACCGGGGAGCTGTTTTTT	CASSEEGQGDTGELFF
TRBJ2-7	.	TRBV10-2	.	TGCGCCAGCAGTGACCCCGACAGTCCCTACGAGCAGTACTTC	CASSDPDSPYEQYF
TRBJ1-1	once	TRBV27	.	TGTGCCAGCAGTCTTGGACGGGGCACTGAAGCTTTCTTT	CASSLGRGTEAFF
TRBJ2-5	.	TRBV19	.	TGTGCCAGTAGTATAGAGCTCGAAGCGCCAGAGACCCAGTACTTC	CASSIELEAPETQYF
TRBJ1-3	.	TRBV2	.	TGTGCCAGCAGTGACCCTGACAGGAAAGGAAACACCATATATTTT	CASSDPDRKGNTIYF
TRBJ2-1	.	TRBV5-5	.	TGTGCCAGCAGCTTGATCCAAAATGAGCAGTTCTTC	CASSLIQNEQFF
TRBJ1-5	few	TRBV19	.	TGTGCCAGTAGTATTTACGGGGGGGACAATCAGCCCCAGCATTTT	CASSIYGGDNQPQHF
TRBJ1-1	.	TRBV4-1	.	TGCGCCAGCAGCCAAGAGATAGGGGTGACTGAAGCTTTCTTT	CASSQEIGVTEAFF
TRBJ2-7	once	TRBV7-2	.	TGTGCCAGCAGCTTGGGCGGGCGCAGCTACGAGCAGTACTTC	CASSLGGRSYEQYF
TRBJ1-1	.	TRBV7-9	.	TGTGCCAGCAGCTTAGGGCCGGGTGAAGCTTTCTTT	CASSLGPGEAFF
TRBJ1-2	.	TRBV19	TRBD1	TGTGCCAGTACCCAAACAGGGACAGGCAGAGGCTACACCTTC	CASTQTGTGRGYTF
TRBJ1-1	.	TRBV30	.	TGTGCCTGGAGTGGGGGGGTAGGCACTGAAGCTTTCTTT	CAWSGGVGTEAFF
TRBJ1-1	.	TRBV27	.	TGTGCCAGCAGTTTAGTGGGGGGTCGGGAAGCTTTCTTT	CASSLVGGREAFF
TRBJ2-7	.	TRBV29-1	.	TGCAGCGCCGGTGGGGGGTACGAGCAGTACTTC	CSAGGGYEQYF
TRBJ2-1	few	TRBV6-1	TRBD2	TGTGCCAGCACCAAACTAGCGGGAGGCCTTAATGAGCAGTTCTTC	CASTKLAGGLNEQFF
TRBJ2-7	.	TRBV29-1	.	TGCAGCGTTGAAGGGCAGTCCTACGAGCAGTACTTC	CSVEGQSYEQYF
TRBJ1-1	.	TRBV5-6	.	TGTGCCAGCAGCTTCTTTTCCGGGAACACTGAAGCTTTCTTT	CASSFFSGNTEAFF
TRBJ2-6	.	TRBV7-6	.	TGTGCCAGCAGCGCGAGCGCTGGGGGCGACCACTCTGGGGCCAACGTCCTGACTTTC	CASSASAGGDHSGANVLTF
TRBJ2-7	.	TRBV6-5	TRBD2	TGTGCCAGCAGTTACGGCCAGCGGGGGAGTAACTACGAGCAGTACTTC	CASSYGQRGSNYEQYF
TRBJ2-5	.	TRBV27	.	TGTGCCAGCCAGGGATCCCGGCAAGAGACCCAGTACTTC	CASQGSRQETQYF